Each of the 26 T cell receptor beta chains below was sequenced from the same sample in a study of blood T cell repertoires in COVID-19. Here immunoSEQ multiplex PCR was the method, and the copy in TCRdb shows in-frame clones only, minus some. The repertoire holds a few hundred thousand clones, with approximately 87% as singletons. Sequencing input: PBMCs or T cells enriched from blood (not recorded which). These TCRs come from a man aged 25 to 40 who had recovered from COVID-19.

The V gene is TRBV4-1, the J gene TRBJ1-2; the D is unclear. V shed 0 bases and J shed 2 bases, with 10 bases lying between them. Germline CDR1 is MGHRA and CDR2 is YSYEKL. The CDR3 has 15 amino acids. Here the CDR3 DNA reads TGCGCCAGCAGCCAAGATCAGGCCAGCAACTATGGCTACACCTTC. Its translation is CASSQDQASNYGYTF.

CDR3 bases: TGTGCCAGCAGCCAAGGTCACAACGACGGGGAGCTGTTTTTT. Translation: CASSQGHNDGELFF. The chain couples TRBV4-2 to TRBJ2-2; D gene unclear. The CDR3 covers 14 residues. Germline CDR1 LGHNA, CDR2 YNFKEQ. Trimming took off 1 base at V and 7 bases at J, with 10 bases between the two ends.

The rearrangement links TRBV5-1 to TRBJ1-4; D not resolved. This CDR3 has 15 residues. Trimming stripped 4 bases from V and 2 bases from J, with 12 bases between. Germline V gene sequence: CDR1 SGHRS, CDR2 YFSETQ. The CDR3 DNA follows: TGCGCCAGCAGCGCCGAACCGGGTACTAATGAAAAACTGTTTTTT. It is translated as CASSAEPGTNEKLFF.

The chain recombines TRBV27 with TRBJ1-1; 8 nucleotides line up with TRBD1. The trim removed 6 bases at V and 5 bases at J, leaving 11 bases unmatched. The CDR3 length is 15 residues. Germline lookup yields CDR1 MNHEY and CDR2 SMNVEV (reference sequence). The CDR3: CASRDPRTGRTEAFF. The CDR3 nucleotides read TGTGCCAGCAGAGACCCCCGGACAGGGAGAACTGAAGCTTTCTTT.

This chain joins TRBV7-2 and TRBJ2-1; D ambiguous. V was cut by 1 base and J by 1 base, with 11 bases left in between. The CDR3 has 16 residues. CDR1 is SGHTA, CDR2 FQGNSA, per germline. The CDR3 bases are TGTGCCAGCAGCTTAGTCGCAGCTAGTTCCTACAATGAGCAGTTCTTC. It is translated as CASSLVAASSYNEQFF.

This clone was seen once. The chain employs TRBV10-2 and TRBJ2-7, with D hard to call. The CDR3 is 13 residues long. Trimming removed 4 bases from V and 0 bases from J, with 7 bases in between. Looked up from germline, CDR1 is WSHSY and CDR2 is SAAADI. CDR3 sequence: CASSGTFSYEQYF. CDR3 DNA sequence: TGCGCCAGCAGTGGCACATTCTCCTACGAGCAGTACTTC.

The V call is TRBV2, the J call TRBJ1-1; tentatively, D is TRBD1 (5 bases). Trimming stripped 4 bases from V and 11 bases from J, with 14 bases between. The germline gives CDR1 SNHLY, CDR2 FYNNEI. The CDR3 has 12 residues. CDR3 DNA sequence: TGTGCCAGCAGTGGGGGGGAGGTGTGGGCTTTCTTT. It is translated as CASSGGEVWAFF.

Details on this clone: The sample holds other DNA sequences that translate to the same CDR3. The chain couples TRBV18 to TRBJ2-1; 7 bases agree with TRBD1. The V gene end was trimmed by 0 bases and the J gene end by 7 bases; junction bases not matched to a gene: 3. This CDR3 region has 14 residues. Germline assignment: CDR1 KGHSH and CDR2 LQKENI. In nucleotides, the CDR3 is TGTGCCAGCTCACCACCGACAGGGTGGAATGAGCAGTTCTTC. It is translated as CASSPPTGWNEQFF.

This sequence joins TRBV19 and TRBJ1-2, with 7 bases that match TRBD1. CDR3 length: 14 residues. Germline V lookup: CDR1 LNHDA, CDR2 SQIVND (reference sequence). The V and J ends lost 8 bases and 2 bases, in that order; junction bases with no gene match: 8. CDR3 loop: CASARQGANYGYTF. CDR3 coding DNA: TGTGCCAGTGCTAGACAGGGAGCGAACTATGGCTACACCTTC.

The CDR3 sequence is CASSPVRAGETQYF. In DNA form, the CDR3 reads TGTGCCAGCAGCCCAGTCAGGGCCGGGGAGACCCAGTACTTC. The genes are TRBV3-1 (or the pseudogene TRBV3-2) and TRBJ2-5; D is possibly TRBD1 (5 bases). CDR3 length equals 14 residues. Germline-derived CDR1 and CDR2 are LGHDT and YNNKEL (reference sequence). V was cut by 4 bases and J by 5 bases, with 14 bases left in between.

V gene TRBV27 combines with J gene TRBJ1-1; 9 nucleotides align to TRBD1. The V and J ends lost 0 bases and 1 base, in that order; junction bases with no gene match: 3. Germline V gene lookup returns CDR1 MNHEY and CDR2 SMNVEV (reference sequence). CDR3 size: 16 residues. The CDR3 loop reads CASSLSWGQGNTEAFF. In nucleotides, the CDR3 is TGTGCCAGCAGTTTATCGTGGGGACAGGGGAACACTGAAGCTTTCTTT.

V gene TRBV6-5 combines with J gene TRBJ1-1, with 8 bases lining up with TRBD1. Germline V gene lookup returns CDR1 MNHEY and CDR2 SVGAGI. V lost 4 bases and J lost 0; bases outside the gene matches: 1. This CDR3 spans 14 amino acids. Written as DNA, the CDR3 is TGTGCCAGCAGTTGGACAGGGCTGAACACTGAAGCTTTCTTT. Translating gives CASSWTGLNTEAFF.

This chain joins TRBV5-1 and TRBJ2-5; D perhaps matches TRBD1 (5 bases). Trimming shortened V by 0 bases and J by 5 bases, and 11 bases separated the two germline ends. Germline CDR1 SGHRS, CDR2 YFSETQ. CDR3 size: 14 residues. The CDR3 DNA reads TGCGCCAGCAGCTTGGATTCAGGGTGGGAGACCCAGTACTTC. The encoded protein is CASSLDSGWETQYF.

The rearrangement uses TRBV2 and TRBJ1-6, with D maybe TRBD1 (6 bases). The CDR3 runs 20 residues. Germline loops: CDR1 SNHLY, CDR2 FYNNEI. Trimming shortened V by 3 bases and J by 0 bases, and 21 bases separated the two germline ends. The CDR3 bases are TGTGCCAGCAGTGACATAAAACCTGGACCCAGGGGCTCCTATAATTCACCCCTCCACTTT. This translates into CASSDIKPGPRGSYNSPLHF. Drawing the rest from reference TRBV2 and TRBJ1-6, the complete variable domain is EPEVTQTPSHQVTQMGQEVILRCVPISNHLYFYWYRQILGQKVEFLVSFYNNEISEKSEIFDDQFSVERPDGSNFTLKIRSTKLEDSAMYFCASSDIKPGPRGSYNSPLHFGNGTRLTVT.

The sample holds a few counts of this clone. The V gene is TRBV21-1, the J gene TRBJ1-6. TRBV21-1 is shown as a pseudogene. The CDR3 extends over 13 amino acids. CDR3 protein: CASSKADNSPLHF. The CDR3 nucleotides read TGTGCCAGCAGCAAGGCGGATAATTCACCCCTCCACTTT.

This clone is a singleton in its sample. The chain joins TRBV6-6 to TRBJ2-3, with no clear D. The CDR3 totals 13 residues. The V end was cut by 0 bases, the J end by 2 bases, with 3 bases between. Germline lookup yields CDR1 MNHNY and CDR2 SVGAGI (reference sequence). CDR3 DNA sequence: TGTGCCAGCAGTTACTCCTCCACAGATACGCAGTATTTT. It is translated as CASSYSSTDTQYF.

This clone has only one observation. For the CDR3, the DNA is TGTGCCACTTCTGGACTAGCGGGGATCGGTGAGCAGTTCTTC. Residues: CATSGLAGIGEQFF. The gene calls are TRBV14 and TRBJ2-1, with 12 bases matching TRBD2. Per germline, CDR1 SGHDN and CDR2 FVKESK. V shed 10 bases and J 9 bases; nucleotides not matched to a gene: 10. This CDR3 spans 14 amino acids.

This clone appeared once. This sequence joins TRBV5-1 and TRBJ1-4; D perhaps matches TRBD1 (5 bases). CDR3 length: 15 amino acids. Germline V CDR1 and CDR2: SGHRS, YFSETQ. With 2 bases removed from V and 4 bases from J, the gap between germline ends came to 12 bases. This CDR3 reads CASSLITGYNEKLFF. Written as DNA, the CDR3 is TGCGCCAGCAGCTTAATAACAGGTTATAATGAAAAACTGTTTTTT.

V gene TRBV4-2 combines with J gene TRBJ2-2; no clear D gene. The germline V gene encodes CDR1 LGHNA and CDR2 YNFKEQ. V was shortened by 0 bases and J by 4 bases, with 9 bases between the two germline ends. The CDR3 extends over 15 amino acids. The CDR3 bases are TGTGCCAGCAGCCAAGAGGCCCTTCTCACCGGGGAGCTGTTTTTT. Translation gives CASSQEALLTGELFF.

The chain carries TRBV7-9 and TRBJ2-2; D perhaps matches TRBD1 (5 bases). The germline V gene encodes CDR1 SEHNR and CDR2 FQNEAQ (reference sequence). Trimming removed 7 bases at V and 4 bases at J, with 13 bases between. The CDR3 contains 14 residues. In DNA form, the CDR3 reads TGTGCCAGCACCGGTTGGGGCGGCACCGGGGAGCTGTTTTTT. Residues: CASTGWGGTGELFF.

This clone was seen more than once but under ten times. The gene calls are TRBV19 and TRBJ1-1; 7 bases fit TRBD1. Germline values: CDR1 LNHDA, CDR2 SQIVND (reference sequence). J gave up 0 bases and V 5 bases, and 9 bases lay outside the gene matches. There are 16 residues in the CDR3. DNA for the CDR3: TGTGCCAGTAGTCTACCCTCGGGACAGATGAACACTGAAGCTTTCTTT. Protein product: CASSLPSGQMNTEAFF. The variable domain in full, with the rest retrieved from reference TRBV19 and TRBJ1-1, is DGGITQSPKYLFRKEGQNVTLSCEQNLNHDAMYWYRQDPGQGLRLIYYSQIVNDFQKGDIAEGYSVSREKKESFPLTVTSAQKNPTAFYLCASSLPSGQMNTEAFFGQGTRLTVV.

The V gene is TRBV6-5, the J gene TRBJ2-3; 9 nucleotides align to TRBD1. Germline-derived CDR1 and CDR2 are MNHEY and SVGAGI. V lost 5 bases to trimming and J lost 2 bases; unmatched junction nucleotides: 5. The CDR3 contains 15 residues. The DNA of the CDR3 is TGTGCCAGCAGTCACAGGGGGCAGGTCACAGATACGCAGTATTTT. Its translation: CASSHRGQVTDTQYF.

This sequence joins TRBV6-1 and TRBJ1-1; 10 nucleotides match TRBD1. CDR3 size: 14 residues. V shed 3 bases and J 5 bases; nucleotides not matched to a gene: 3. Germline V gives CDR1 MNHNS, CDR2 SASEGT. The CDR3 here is CASSEGQGFTEAFF. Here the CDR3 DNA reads TGTGCCAGCAGTGAGGGACAGGGGTTTACTGAAGCTTTCTTT.

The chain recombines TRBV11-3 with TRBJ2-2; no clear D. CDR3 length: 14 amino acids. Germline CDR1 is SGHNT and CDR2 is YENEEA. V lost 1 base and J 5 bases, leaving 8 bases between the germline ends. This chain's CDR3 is CASSLVAVTGELFF. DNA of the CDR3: TGTGCCAGCAGCTTAGTGGCCGTTACCGGGGAGCTGTTTTTT.

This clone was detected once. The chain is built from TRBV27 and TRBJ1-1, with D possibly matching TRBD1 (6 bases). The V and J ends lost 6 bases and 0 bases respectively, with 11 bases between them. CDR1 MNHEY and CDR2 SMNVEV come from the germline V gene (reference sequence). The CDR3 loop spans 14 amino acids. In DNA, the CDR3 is TGTGCCAGCAGCCGACAGGCGATGAACACTGAAGCTTTCTTT. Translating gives CASSRQAMNTEAFF.

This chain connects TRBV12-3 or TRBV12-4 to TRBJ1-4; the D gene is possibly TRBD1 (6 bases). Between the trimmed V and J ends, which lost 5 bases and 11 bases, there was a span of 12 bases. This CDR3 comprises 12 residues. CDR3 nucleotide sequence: TGTGCCAGCAGTCAGGACAGTTTCAAACTGTTTTTT. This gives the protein CASSQDSFKLFF.